The entry below gives a single TCR beta chain sequence along with its context. This entry is derived from a study of blood T cell repertoires in COVID-19. About the study: Acute and convalescent COVID-19 samples came from the United States, Italy and Spain.

With 3 bases removed from V and 6 bases from J, the gap between germline ends came to 17 bases. This CDR3 spans 15 amino acids. CDR1 is SGHRS, CDR2 YFSETQ, per germline. Authors' data handling: Reference gene primer amplification in the assay estimated nucleated cell counts. Produced via immunoSEQ multiplex PCR; TCRdb's table is partial and in-frame only. D and trimming come from the DNA, and the V and J calls and clone size come from that table. The repertoire holds around 200,000 clones, around 83% seen once, with roughly 9.4% in the top ten. The chain employs TRBV5-1 and TRBJ2-3; maybe TRBD1 (6 bases). This TCR derives from a man between 35 and 55 years old with active or convalescent COVID-19. The specimen was peripheral blood. For the CDR3, the DNA is TGCGCCAGCAGCTCCAGGGACCAGGGGTTGGATACGCAGTATTTT. It translates to CASSSRDQGLDTQYF.